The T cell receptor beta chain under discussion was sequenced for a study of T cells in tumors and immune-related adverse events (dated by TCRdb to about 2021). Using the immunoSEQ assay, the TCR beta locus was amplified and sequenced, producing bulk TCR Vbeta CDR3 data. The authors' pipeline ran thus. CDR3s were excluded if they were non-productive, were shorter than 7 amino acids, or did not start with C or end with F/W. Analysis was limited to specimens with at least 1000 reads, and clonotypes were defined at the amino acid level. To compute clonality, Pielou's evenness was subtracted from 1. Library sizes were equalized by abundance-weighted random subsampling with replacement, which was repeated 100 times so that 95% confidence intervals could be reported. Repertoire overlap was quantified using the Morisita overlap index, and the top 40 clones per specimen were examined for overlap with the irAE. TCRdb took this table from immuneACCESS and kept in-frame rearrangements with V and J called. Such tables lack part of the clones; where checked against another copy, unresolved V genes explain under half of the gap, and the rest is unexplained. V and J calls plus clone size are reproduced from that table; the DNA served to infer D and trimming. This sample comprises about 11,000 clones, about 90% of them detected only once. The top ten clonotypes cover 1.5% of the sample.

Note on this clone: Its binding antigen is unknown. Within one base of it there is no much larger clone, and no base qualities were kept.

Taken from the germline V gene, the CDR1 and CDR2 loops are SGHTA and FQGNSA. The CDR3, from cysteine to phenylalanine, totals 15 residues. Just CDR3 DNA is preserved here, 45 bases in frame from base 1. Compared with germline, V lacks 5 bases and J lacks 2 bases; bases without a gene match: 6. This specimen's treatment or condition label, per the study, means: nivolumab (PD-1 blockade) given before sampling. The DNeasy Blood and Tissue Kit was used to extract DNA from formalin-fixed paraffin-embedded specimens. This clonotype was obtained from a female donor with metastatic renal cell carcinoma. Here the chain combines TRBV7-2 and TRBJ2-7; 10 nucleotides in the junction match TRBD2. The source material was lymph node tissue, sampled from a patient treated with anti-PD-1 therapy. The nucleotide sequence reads TGTGCCAGCAGCCGCTCTAGCGGGGGCGCCTACGAGCAGTACTTC. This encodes CASSRSSGGAYEQYF.